A single sample gave rise to the 20 T cell receptor beta chains below, sequenced in a study of cytomegalovirus exposure and HLA in healthy donors. In the PCR, 60 Vbeta and 13 Jbeta primers were used. Using immunoSEQ multiplex PCR, the repertoire was profiled, and TCRdb retains in-frame clones only, with some absent. The sample contains 150,000 or so clones, 65% to 80% of which appear only once. Sequencing was carried out using PBMCs. Every receptor here comes from a man between 18 and 29 years old in good health and CMV-seronegative.

This chain uses TRBV13 with TRBJ1-2; TRBD1 agrees at 10 bases. Germline lookup yields CDR1 PRHDT and CDR2 FYEKMQ (reference sequence). The CDR3 spans 17 residues. Trimming at V came to 0 bases and at J to 2 bases, leaving 6 bases not matched to a gene. CDR3 amino acids: CASSLGLRGQGNYGYTF. The CDR3 DNA sequence: TGTGCCAGCAGCTTAGGCCTAAGGGGACAGGGGAACTATGGCTACACCTTC.

The chain has TRBV7-9 and TRBJ2-2; TRBD1 might be the D (6 bases). Germline CDR1 SEHNR, CDR2 FQNEAQ (reference sequence). CDR3 length: 11 residues. Trimming shortened V by 3 bases and J by 13 bases, and 9 bases separated the two germline ends. The CDR3 protein is CASSLVQGLFF. The CDR3 region has the DNA TGTGCCAGCAGCTTGGTACAGGGGCTGTTTTTT. The variable domain in full, completed from reference TRBV7-9 and TRBJ2-2, reads DTGVSQNPRHKITKRGQNVTFRCDPISEHNRLYWYRQTLGQGPEFLTYFQNEAQLEKSRLLSDRFSAERPKGSFSTLEIQRTEQGDSAMYLCASSLVQGLFFGEGSRLTVL.

The chain recombines TRBV5-1 with TRBJ2-7, with TRBD2 as a possible D gene (7 bases). Trimming removed 3 bases from V and 6 bases from J, with 19 bases in between. Germline V CDR1 and CDR2: SGHRS, YFSETQ. The CDR3 is made up of 15 amino acids. The CDR3 DNA reads as TGCGCCAGCAGCTCGGAGGGGGGGGGTTGGGGCGAGCAGTACGTC. The encoded protein is CASSSEGGGWGEQYV.

Note on this clone: At one end, the junction sequence differs from germline, possibly due to a read error. The gene calls are TRBV7-9 and TRBJ2-1; 8 bases are a match to TRBD2. The CDR3 contains 14 residues. CDR1 and CDR2 from the germline V gene are SEHNR and FQNEAQ (reference sequence). The CDR3 sequence: CSSSLIVAGYEQFF. The CDR3 DNA reads as TGTTCCAGCAGCTTAATAGTAGCGGGGTATGAGCAGTTCTTC.

This clone appeared a few times. The chain has TRBV2 and TRBJ2-7; maybe TRBD2 (6 bases). The CDR3 contains 13 residues. Trimming shortened V by 6 bases and J by 7 bases, and 16 bases separated the two germline ends. In germline, CDR1 is SNHLY, CDR2 FYNNEI. CDR3 bases: TGTGCCAGCAGGGCAGAAAGGGCGGGGGAGCAGTACGTC. It codes for CASRAERAGEQYV.

The chain recombines TRBV2 with TRBJ2-1; TRBD2 matches at 8 bases. This CDR3 spans 15 amino acids. The germline CDR1 and CDR2 sequences are SNHLY and FYNNEI. V shed 6 bases, J shed 4 bases, and the junction held 8 bases outside the gene matches. The CDR3 here is CASSPAGARYNEQFF. Here the CDR3 DNA reads TGTGCCAGCAGCCCAGCGGGGGCGAGGTACAATGAGCAGTTCTTC.

This rearrangement joins TRBV11-2 to TRBJ2-5, with D hard to call. Between the trimmed V and J ends, which lost 0 bases and 7 bases, there was a span of 3 bases. CDR1 and CDR2 from the germline V gene are SGHAT and FQNNGV. The CDR3 is 11 residues long. CDR3 in amino acids: CASSLEATQYF. DNA for the CDR3: TGTGCCAGCAGCTTAGAGGCGACCCAGTACTTC.

J is TRBJ1-1 and V is TRBV10-3; TRBD1 matches at 9 bases. The CDR3 consists of 16 residues. V was pared by 4 bases and J by 0 bases, with 6 bases of the junction left unmatched. The germline gives CDR1 ENHRY, CDR2 SYGVKD. The CDR3 region is CAISVGQGVLNTEAFF. The CDR3 coding sequence is TGTGCCATCAGTGTGGGACAGGGAGTGTTGAACACTGAAGCTTTCTTT.

This clone has only a few counts. The V gene is TRBV28, the J gene TRBJ2-2; 10 positions agree with TRBD1. With 6 bases clipped from V and 5 bases from J, the junction kept 6 bases outside the gene matches. Per the germline V gene, CDR1 is MDHEN and CDR2 is SYDVKM. The CDR3 length is 15 residues. The CDR3 coding sequence is TGTGCCAGCAGACCTCCGGGACAGGGGACCGGGGAGCTGTTTTTT. It codes for CASRPPGQGTGELFF.

The V gene is TRBV6-5, the J gene TRBJ2-7, with 9 positions matching TRBD1. Losses at the gene ends were 0 bases for V and 3 bases for J; bases not matched to a gene: 3. This CDR3 is 15 amino acids long. CDR1 is MNHEY and CDR2 is SVGAGI in the germline V gene. CDR3 coding DNA: TGTGCCAGCAGTTACTCGGACAGGGGAAACTACGAGCAGTACTTC. It codes for CASSYSDRGNYEQYF.

This clone was found a few times. The chain joins TRBV6-5 to TRBJ1-1; 12 bases fit TRBD1. The CDR3 has 15 residues. V shed 5 bases, J shed 4 bases, and the junction held 5 bases outside the gene matches. From germline, CDR1 is MNHEY and CDR2 SVGAGI. The CDR3 is CASSQGQGAPTEAFF. CDR3 nucleotide sequence: TGTGCCAGCAGTCAGGGACAGGGGGCCCCCACTGAAGCTTTCTTT.

This clone was observed once. One junction end disagrees with the germline gene, perhaps due to a read error. This chain links TRBV7-3 with TRBJ2-6, with D perhaps TRBD1 (5 bases). Germline CDR1 and CDR2: SGHTA and FQGTGA. The CDR3 is 15 amino acids. The CDR3 spells CASSFHLSGANGLTF. CDR3 DNA: TGTGCCAGCAGCTTCCATCTCTCTGGGGCCAACGGCCTGACTTTC.

The sample holds a few counts of this clone. The V call is TRBV29-1, the J call TRBJ1-1; D unresolved. CDR1 SQVTM and CDR2 ANQGSEA come from the germline V gene. This CDR3 is built from 12 residues. Trimming left V 6 bases short and J 3 bases short, with 11 bases between. The CDR3 region is CSVIRQDTEAFF. For the CDR3, the DNA is TGCAGCGTGATCCGGCAGGACACTGAAGCTTTCTTT.

V is TRBV7-9 and J is TRBJ1-2; no clear D. Between the trimmed V and J ends, which lost 5 bases and 5 bases, there was a span of 9 bases. The CDR3 covers 12 residues. CDR1 and CDR2 (germline): SEHNR, FQNEAQ (reference sequence). CDR3 nucleotide sequence: TGTGCCAGCAGCGCAGGCTTGTATGGCTACACCTTC. This translates into CASSAGLYGYTF.

The chain employs TRBV7-8 and TRBJ1-4; 10 bases are shared with TRBD1. Germline V gene data show CDR1 as SGHVS and CDR2 as FQNEAQ. The length of the CDR3 is 17 residues. V gave up 5 bases and J gave up 6 bases; unmatched junction bases: 12. CDR3 amino acids: CASSPHPRTGGDEKLFF. The CDR3 nucleotides are TGTGCCAGCAGCCCACACCCCAGGACAGGGGGAGATGAAAAACTGTTTTTT.

The V gene is TRBV5-1, the J gene TRBJ1-1, with 12 bases that match TRBD1. Trimming took 2 bases from V and 4 from J; bases not matched to a gene: 3. This CDR3 spans 15 amino acids. The germline gives CDR1 SGHRS, CDR2 YFSETQ. CDR3: CASSFEGQGATEAFF. CDR3 coding DNA: TGCGCCAGCAGCTTCGAGGGACAGGGGGCCACTGAAGCTTTCTTT.

The chain employs TRBV2 and TRBJ1-5; 7 nucleotides align to TRBD1. The V gene end was trimmed by 5 bases and the J gene end by 6 bases; junction bases not matched to a gene: 7. From germline, CDR1 is SNHLY and CDR2 FYNNEI. This CDR3 spans 14 amino acids. This CDR3 is CASSPTGVAQPQHF. The CDR3 DNA sequence: TGTGCCAGCAGTCCCACAGGGGTAGCTCAGCCCCAGCATTTT.

The V gene is TRBV7-2, the J gene TRBJ2-3, with TRBD2 matching 8 bases. The CDR3 loop spans 17 amino acids. Germline CDR1 SGHTA, CDR2 FQGNSA. Germline trimming cut 1 base from V and 1 base from J; bases unmatched to any gene: 7. CDR3: CASSLERGGKRTDTQYF. CDR3 nucleotide sequence: TGTGCCAGCAGCTTAGAGCGCGGGGGGAAGCGCACAGATACGCAGTATTTT.

The chain carries TRBV6-5 and TRBJ2-3, with D perhaps TRBD1 (6 bases). With 6 bases removed from V and 5 bases from J, the gap between germline ends came to 15 bases. The CDR3 totals 14 residues. Per the germline V gene, CDR1 is MNHEY and CDR2 is SVGAGI. The chain's CDR3 is CASRNREKIDTQYF. CDR3 bases: TGTGCCAGCAGGAACAGGGAAAAGATAGATACGCAGTATTTT.

The genes are TRBV10-3 and TRBJ1-1; 8 positions agree with TRBD1. Germline V gives CDR1 ENHRY, CDR2 SYGVKD. V was clipped by 3 bases and J by 4 bases; unmatched bases: 7. This CDR3 region has 15 residues. The CDR3 loop is CAISDPGGAGTEAFF. CDR3 DNA: TGTGCCATCAGTGACCCAGGGGGCGCGGGCACTGAAGCTTTCTTT.